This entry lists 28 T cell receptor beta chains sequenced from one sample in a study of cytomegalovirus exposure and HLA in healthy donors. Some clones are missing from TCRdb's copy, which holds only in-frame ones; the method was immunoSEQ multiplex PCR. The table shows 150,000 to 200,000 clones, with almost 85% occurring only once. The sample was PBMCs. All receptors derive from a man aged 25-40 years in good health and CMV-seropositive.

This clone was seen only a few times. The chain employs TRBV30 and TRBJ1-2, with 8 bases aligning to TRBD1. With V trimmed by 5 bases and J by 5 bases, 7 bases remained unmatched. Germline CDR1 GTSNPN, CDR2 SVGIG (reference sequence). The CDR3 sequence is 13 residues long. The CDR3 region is CAWQHRGTYGYTF. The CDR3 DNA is TGTGCCTGGCAACACAGGGGGACGTATGGCTACACCTTC.

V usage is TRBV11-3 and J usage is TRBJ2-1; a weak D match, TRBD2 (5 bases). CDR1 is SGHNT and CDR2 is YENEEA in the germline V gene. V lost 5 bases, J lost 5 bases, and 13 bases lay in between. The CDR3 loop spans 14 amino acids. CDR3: CASSAGRKHNEQFF. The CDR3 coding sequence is TGTGCCAGCAGCGCGGGCCGAAAACACAATGAGCAGTTCTTC.

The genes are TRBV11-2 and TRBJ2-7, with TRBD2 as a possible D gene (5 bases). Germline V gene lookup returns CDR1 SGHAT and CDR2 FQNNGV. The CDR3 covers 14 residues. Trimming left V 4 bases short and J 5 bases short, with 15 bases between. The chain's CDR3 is CASSSPWGVHEQYF. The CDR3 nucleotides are TGTGCCAGCAGCTCCCCCTGGGGAGTCCACGAGCAGTACTTC.

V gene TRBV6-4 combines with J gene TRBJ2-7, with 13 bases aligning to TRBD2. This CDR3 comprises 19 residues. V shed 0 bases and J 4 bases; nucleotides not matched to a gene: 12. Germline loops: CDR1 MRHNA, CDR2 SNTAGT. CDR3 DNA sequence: TGTGCCAGCAGTGACTCGAGGGGTCCCGGGACTAGCGGGACATACGAGCAGTACTTC. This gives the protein CASSDSRGPGTSGTYEQYF.

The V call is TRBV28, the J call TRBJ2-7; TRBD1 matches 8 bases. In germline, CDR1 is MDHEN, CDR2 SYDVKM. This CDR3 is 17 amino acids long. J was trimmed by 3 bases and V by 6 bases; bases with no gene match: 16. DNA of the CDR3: TGTGCCAGCAGCACTCCGAGGGGGACAGGCCGCAGCTACGAGCAGTACTTC. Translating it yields CASSTPRGTGRSYEQYF. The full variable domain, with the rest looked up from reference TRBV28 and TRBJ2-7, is DVKVTQSSRYLVKRTGEKVFLECVQDMDHENMFWYRQDPGLGLRLIYFSYDVKMKEKGDIPEGYSVSREKKERFSLILESASTNQTSMYLCASSTPRGTGRSYEQYFGPGTRLTVT.

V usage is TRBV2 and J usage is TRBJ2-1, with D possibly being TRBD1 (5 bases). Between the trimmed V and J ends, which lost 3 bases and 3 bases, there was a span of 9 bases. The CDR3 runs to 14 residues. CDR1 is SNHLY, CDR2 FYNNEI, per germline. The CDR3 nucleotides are TGTGCCAGCAGTGACAGGGTAAGCTACAATGAGCAGTTCTTC. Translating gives CASSDRVSYNEQFF.

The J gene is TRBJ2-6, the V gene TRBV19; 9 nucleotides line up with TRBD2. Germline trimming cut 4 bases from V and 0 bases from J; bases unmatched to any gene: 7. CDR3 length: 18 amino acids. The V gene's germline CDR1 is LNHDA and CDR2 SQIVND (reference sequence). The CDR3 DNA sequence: TGTGCCAGTAGTACGACTAGCGGAATTTCCTCTGGGGCCAACGTCCTGACTTTC. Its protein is CASSTTSGISSGANVLTF.

The CDR3 is CASSPWEDYGYTF. For the CDR3, the DNA is TGTGCCAGCAGTCCCTGGGAGGACTATGGCTACACCTTC. The V and J genes are TRBV28 and TRBJ1-2; D gene ambiguous. The CDR3 loop spans 13 amino acids. Germline V gives CDR1 MDHEN, CDR2 SYDVKM. The V and J ends lost 5 bases and 3 bases respectively, with 10 bases between them.

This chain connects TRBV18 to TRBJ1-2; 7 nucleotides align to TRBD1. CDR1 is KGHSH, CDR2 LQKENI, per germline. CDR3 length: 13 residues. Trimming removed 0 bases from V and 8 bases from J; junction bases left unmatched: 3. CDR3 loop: CASSPPTGQGYTF. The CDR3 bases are TGTGCCAGCTCACCACCGACAGGGCAAGGCTACACCTTC.

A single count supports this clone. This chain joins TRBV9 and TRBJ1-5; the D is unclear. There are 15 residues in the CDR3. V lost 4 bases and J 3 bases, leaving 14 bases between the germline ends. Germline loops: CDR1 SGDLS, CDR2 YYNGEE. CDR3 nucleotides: TGTGCCAGCAGCTTAAATGGGAGGGACAATCAGCCCCAGCATTTT. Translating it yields CASSLNGRDNQPQHF.

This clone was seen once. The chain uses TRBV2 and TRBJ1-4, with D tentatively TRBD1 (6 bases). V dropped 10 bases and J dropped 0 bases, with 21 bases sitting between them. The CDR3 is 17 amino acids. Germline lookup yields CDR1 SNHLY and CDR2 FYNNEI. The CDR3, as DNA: TGTGCCACCTCAGGGGAAGGTGGCCTTGCAACTAATGAAAAACTGTTTTTT. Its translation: CATSGEGGLATNEKLFF.

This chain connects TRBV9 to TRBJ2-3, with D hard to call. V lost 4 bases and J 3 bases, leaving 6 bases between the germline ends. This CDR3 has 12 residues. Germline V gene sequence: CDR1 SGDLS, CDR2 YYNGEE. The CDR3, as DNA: TGTGCCAGCAGCTCCGTGACAGATACGCAGTATTTT. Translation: CASSSVTDTQYF.

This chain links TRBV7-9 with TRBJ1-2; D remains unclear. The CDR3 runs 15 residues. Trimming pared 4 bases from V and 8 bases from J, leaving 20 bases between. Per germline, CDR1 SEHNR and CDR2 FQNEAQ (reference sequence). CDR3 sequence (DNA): TGTGCCAGCAGCTCATTTCCTACAGAATCCTACGGCTACACCTTC. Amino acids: CASSSFPTESYGYTF.

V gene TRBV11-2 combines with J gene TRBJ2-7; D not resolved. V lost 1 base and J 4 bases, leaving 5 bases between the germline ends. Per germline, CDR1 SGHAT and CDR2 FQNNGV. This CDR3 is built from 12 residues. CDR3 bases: TGTGCCAGCAGCTTAGCGAGGTACGAGCAGTACTTC. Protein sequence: CASSLARYEQYF.

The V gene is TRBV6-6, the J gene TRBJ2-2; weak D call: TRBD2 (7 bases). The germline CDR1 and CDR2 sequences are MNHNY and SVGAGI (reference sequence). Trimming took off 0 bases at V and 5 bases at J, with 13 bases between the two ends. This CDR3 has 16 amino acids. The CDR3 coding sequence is TGTGCCAGCAGTTACTCCGCGGGGGCGCGGACCGGGGAGCTGTTTTTT. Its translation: CASSYSAGARTGELFF.

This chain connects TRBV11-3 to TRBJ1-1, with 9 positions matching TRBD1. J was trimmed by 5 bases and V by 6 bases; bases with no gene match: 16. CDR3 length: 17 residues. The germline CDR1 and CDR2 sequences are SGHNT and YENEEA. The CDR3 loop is CASSHGDRERWWTEAFF. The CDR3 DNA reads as TGTGCCAGCAGTCACGGGGACAGGGAGCGGTGGTGGACTGAAGCTTTCTTT.

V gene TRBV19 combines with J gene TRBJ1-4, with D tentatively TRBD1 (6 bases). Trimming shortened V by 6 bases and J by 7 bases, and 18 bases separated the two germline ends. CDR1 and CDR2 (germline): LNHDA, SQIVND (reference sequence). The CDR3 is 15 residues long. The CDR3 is CASRSRDTLSEKLFF. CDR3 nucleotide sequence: TGTGCCAGTAGGAGCCGGGACACCTTGAGTGAAAAACTGTTTTTT.

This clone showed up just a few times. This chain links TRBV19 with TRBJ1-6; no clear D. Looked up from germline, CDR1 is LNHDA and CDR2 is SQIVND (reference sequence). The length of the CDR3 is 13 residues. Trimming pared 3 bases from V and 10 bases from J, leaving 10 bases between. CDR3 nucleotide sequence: TGTGCCAGTAGTATGGGCCTCCGGTCACCCCTCCACTTT. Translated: CASSMGLRSPLHF.

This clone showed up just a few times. CDR3 nucleotides: TGTGCCAGTAGTACAGGGGCTCCATCCTACGAGCAGTACTTC. Amino acid sequence: CASSTGAPSYEQYF. The chain is built from TRBV19 and TRBJ2-7; D is possibly TRBD1 (6 bases). Germline V gives CDR1 LNHDA, CDR2 SQIVND (reference sequence). CDR3 length equals 14 residues. V lost 4 bases and J lost 1, with 11 bases in between.

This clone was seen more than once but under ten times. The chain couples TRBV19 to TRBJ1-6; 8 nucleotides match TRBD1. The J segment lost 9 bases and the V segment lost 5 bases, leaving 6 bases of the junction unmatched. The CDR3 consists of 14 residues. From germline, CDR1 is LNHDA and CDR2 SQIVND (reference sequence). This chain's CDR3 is CASSVDRGGSPLHF. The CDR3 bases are TGTGCCAGTAGTGTTGACAGGGGCGGTTCACCCCTCCACTTT. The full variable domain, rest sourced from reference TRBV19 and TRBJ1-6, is DGGITQSPKYLFRKEGQNVTLSCEQNLNHDAMYWYRQDPGQGLRLIYYSQIVNDFQKGDIAEGYSVSREKKESFPLTVTSAQKNPTAFYLCASSVDRGGSPLHFGNGTRLTVT.

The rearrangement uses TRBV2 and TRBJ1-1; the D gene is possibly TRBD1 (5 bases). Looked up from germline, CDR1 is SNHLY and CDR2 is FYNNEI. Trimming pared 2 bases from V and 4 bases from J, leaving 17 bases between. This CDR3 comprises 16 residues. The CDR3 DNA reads TGTGCCAGCAGTGAATGGGGGGAAAGGGAGGGCACTGAAGCTTTCTTT. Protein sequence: CASSEWGEREGTEAFF.

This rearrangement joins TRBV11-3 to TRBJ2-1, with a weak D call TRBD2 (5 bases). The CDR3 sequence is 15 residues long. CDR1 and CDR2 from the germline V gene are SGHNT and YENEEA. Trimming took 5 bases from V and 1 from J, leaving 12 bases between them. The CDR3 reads CASSHQADSYNEQFF. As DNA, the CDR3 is TGTGCCAGCAGCCACCAAGCGGATTCCTACAATGAGCAGTTCTTC.

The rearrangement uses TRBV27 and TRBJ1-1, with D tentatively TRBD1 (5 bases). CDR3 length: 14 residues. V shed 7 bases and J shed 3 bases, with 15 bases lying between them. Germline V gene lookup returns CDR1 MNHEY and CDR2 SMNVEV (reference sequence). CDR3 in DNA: TGTGCCAGCATATGGGGGAGGGCGGACACTGAAGCTTTCTTT. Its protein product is CASIWGRADTEAFF.

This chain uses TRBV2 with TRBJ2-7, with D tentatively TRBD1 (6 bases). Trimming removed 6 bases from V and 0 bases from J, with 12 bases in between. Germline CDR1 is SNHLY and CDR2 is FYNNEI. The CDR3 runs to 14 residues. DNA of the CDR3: TGTGCCAGCAGAGAGGACAGAAGCTCCTACGAGCAGTACTTC. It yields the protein CASREDRSSYEQYF.

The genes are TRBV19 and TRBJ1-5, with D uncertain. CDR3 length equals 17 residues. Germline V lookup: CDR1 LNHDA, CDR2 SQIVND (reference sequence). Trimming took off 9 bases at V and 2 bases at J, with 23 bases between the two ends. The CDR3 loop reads CASEYGIRRRGNQPQHF. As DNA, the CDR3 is TGTGCCAGCGAATATGGGATTAGGCGGAGGGGCAATCAGCCCCAGCATTTT.

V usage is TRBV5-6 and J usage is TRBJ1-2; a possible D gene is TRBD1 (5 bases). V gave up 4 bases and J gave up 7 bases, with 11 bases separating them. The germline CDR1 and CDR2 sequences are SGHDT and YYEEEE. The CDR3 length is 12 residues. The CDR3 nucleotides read TGTGCCAGCAGCACGCAAGGGGCTGGCTACACCTTC. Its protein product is CASSTQGAGYTF.

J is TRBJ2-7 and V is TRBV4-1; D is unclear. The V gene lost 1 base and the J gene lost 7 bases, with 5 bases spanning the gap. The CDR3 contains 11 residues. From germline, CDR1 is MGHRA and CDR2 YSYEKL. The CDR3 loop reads CASSQGSEQYF. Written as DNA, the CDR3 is TGCGCCAGCAGCCAAGGTTCGGAGCAGTACTTC.

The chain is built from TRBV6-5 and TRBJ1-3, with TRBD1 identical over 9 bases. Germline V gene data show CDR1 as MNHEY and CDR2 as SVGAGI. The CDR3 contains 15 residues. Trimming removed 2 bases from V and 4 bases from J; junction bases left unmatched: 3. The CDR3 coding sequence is TGTGCCAGCAGTTACACAGGGGGCACGGGAAACACCATATATTTT. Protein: CASSYTGGTGNTIYF.